The rows below give T cell receptor beta chains drawn from one sample of a study of T cell responses to AZD1222 COVID-19 vaccine. TCRdb keeps only in-frame clones here, not all; method: immunoSEQ multiplex PCR. The sample lists 130,000 to 150,000 clones, roughly four fifths occurring once. Sample: peripheral blood, taken on day 0 of MenACWY control vaccination. Receptor source: an adult in good health. The CDR3 runs from the conserved cysteine through the conserved F or W.

V: TRBV6-5
length: 13
J: TRBJ2-7
CDR3: CASSYLGAEEQYF

V: TRBV25-1
length: 12
J: TRBJ1-1
CDR3: CASSVGRTEAFF

V: TRBV30
length: 13
J: TRBJ1-2
CDR3: CAWSVRPGYGYTF

V: TRBV19
length: 16
J: TRBJ1-4
CDR3: CASSLLNRGPSEKLFF

V: TRBV7-8
length: 13
J: TRBJ2-2
CDR3: CASSLAIAGELFF

V: TRBV5-1
length: 16
J: TRBJ2-3
CDR3: CASSLAARTNTDTQYF

V: TRBV28
length: 13
J: TRBJ1-2
CDR3: CASSLLGRGGYTF

V: TRBV5-4
length: 15
J: TRBJ2-2
CDR3: CASSVGTENTGELFF

V: TRBV6-1
length: 18
J: TRBJ1-5
CDR3: CASSERWSTYYSNQPQHF

V: TRBV19
length: 17
J: TRBJ2-1
CDR3: CASSTSRQGRSYNEQFF

V: TRBV23-1
length: 16
J: TRBJ1-5
CDR3: CASSPLGQTENQPQHF

V: TRBV20-1
length: 13
J: TRBJ2-5
CDR3: CSASRSGGETQYF

V: TRBV9
length: 15
J: TRBJ1-4
CDR3: CASSAGPAHNEKLFF

V: TRBV11-3
length: 16
J: TRBJ2-1
CDR3: CASSRGAGATYNEQFF

V: TRBV3-1/TRBV3-2
length: 16
J: TRBJ2-5
CDR3: CASSSGTHRAVETQYF

V: TRBV19
length: 13
J: TRBJ1-1
CDR3: CASSMGGNTEAFF

V: TRBV5-5
length: 15
J: TRBJ1-1
CDR3: CASSLVGEVGSPAFF

V: TRBV5-1
length: 13
J: TRBJ1-4
CDR3: CASSLAGNEKLFF

V: TRBV5-1
length: 17
J: TRBJ2-3
CDR3: CASSLASRALRTDTQYF

V: TRBV3-1/TRBV3-2
length: 13
J: TRBJ1-5
CDR3: CASSQVPDQPQHF

V: TRBV5-1
length: 15
J: TRBJ2-3
CDR3: CASTKGAGGTDTQYF

V: TRBV3-1/TRBV3-2
length: 16
J: TRBJ2-6
CDR3: CASSQDRVAGANVLTF

V: TRBV3-1/TRBV3-2
length: 15
J: TRBJ2-3
CDR3: CASSQGSTGTDTQYF

V: TRBV7-6
length: 17
J: TRBJ1-5
CDR3: CASSLWGGQRANQPQHF

V: TRBV18
length: 15
J: TRBJ1-6
CDR3: CASSPPGTYNSPLHF

V: TRBV28
length: 16
J: TRBJ1-5
CDR3: CASSFPGQGGYQPQHF

V: TRBV5-4
length: 13
J: TRBJ1-6
CDR3: CASSSGRISPLHF

V: TRBV3-1/TRBV3-2
length: 12
J: TRBJ1-2
CDR3: CASSQVEESYTF

V: TRBV2
length: 16
J: TRBJ1-5
CDR3: CASSAGQGPSNQPQHF

V: TRBV29-1
length: 14
J: TRBJ1-2
CDR3: CSAAGQGVTYGYTF

V: TRBV12-3/TRBV12-4
length: 13
J: TRBJ1-5
CDR3: CASSTGGNQPQHF

V: TRBV30
length: 12
J: TRBJ1-2
CDR3: CAWSVGGPGGTF

V: TRBV5-5
length: 16
J: TRBJ2-1
CDR3: CASSLVLGTGRDEQFF

V: TRBV30
length: 16
J: TRBJ2-1
CDR3: CAWSSFRQGSYNEQFF

V: TRBV5-5
length: 17
J: TRBJ1-5
CDR3: CASSPDGNQYSNQPQHF

V: TRBV7-9
length: 14
J: TRBJ1-4
CDR3: CASSSTEGGEKLFF

V: TRBV6-5
length: 14
J: TRBJ1-5
CDR3: CASSYSNSNQPQHF